The clone carrying this T cell receptor (beta chain) has at least ten counts. Antigen specificity is unknown. The sample's time point: newly diagnosed GD, antithyroid drugs for less than 3 months. RNA extracted from PBMCs served as the sequencing template. Enrollment of patients was through an endocrinology department in Xi'an, China. Combining iRepertoire HTBI primers with Arm-PCR of CDR3 regions, the authors built TCR beta libraries. Authors' methods: Across all samples, roughly 62 TRBV segments and 14 TRBJ segments were identified. One entry per CDR3 protein, called by TCRdb with MiXCR from the multiplex PCR reads. V and J calls and clone size were set by TCRdb, not the authors. The sample lists approximately 230,000 distinct CDR3 sequences; around 18% were seen once. This sample is part of a study of regulatory T cells in long-lasting Graves disease. Study background: Patients with new Graves' disease had used antithyroid drugs below 3 months. General observations from the study: TRBV28, TRBJ1-2 and TRBJ2-5 emerged as the favored segments in persistent disease.

Trimming left V 10 bases short and J 10 bases short, with 19 bases between. Germline-derived CDR1 and CDR2 are LNHDA and SQIVND (reference sequence). CDR3 size: 13 residues. The material sequenced was peripheral blood mononuclear cells (PBMCs), taken at new diagnosis, from a patient treated with antithyroid drugs. The chain recombines TRBV19 with TRBJ1-4, with D possibly matching TRBD1 (5 bases). The TCR sequence derives from a female donor with Graves disease. The CDR3 sequence is CATSPGRNPKLFF. As DNA, the CDR3 is TGTGCCACCTCCCCGGGGCGAAACCCAAAACTGTTTTTT.